A selection of T cell receptor beta chains follows, all from one sample in a study of shared clonotypes between healthy human individuals. Sequencing was performed with immunoSEQ multiplex PCR; in TCRdb, only in-frame clones are kept and a portion is missing. This sample has approximately 1.9 million clones; 80% to 95% occur once, and the top ten carry approximately 1.7%. Specimen: naive CD8+ T cells from PBMCs. The receptors were sampled from a man between 18 and 29 years old in good health. Some clones in this sample may be carry-over from other donors' samples. Both conserved end residues are part of each CDR3. Each record gives: V gene, J gene, D gene, clone size, CDR3 DNA, CDR3 protein. A D gene is named only where the DNA matches it firmly. Some rows mark clone size as missing; the rest say once, few, many or name a class of expanded clone.

>TRBV7-3|TRBJ1-5|.|once
TGTGCCAGCAGCTTAGAAAGCAATCAGCCCCAGCATTTT
CASSLESNQPQHF
>TRBV2|TRBJ1-4|TRBD1|.
TGTGCCAGCGGACGGACAGGGGGGACTAATGAAAAACTGTTTTTT
CASGRTGGTNEKLFF
>TRBV7-9|TRBJ2-7|TRBD2|.
TGTGCCAGCAGCTCCCGGGGACTAGCGGGAAAAGAGCAGTACTTC
CASSSRGLAGKEQYF
>TRBV28|TRBJ2-7|.|once
TGTGCCAGCAGCGCTACTAGCTGGGCCTACGAGCAGTACTTC
CASSATSWAYEQYF
>TRBV7-9|TRBJ2-2|TRBD2|.
TGTGCCAGCAGCTCCTCCCCTCGGGGGGAGGAACGCACCGGGGAGCTGTTTTTT
CASSSSPRGEERTGELFF
>TRBV29-1|TRBJ2-7|.|.
TGCAGCGTCGCGGGCGGGGACGGATTCTACGAGCAGTACTTC
CSVAGGDGFYEQYF
>TRBV6-6|TRBJ2-7|TRBD1|.
TGTGCCAGCAGCCCCTGGACAGGTGGCTACGAGCAGTACTTC
CASSPWTGGYEQYF
>TRBV9|TRBJ2-1|TRBD2|once
TGTGCCAGCAGCGTAGCAACTAGCGGGAGAGATGAGCAGTTCTTC
CASSVATSGRDEQFF
>TRBV29-1|TRBJ1-4|TRBD1|few
TGCAGCGTTCGCCGGACAGGGAAAGGGGAAAAACTGTTTTTT
CSVRRTGKGEKLFF
>TRBV6-6|TRBJ1-2|.|.
TGTGCCAGCAGTTCGTTGAGGAGTGGCTACACCTTC
CASSSLRSGYTF
>TRBV29-1|TRBJ2-1|TRBD2|once
TGCAGCGTGAGGACTAGCGGGATAGGGGCCTCCTACAATGAGCAGTTCTTC
CSVRTSGIGASYNEQFF
>TRBV7-9|TRBJ2-7|TRBD1|.
TGTGCCAGCAGCCCACGGACAGGGTACGAGCAGTACTTC
CASSPRTGYEQYF
>TRBV4-2|TRBJ2-1|TRBD2|once
TGTGCCAGCAGCCAAGAAGTGGCTAGCGGGGCAAACAATGAGCAGTTCTTC
CASSQEVASGANNEQFF
>TRBV5-5|TRBJ2-7|.|.
TGTGCCAGCAGAGACGTGGGGGGCGCGTCCTACGAGCAGTACTTC
CASRDVGGASYEQYF
>TRBV19|TRBJ2-7|.|.
TGTGCCAGTAGCCGGGGTGGGTCCTACGAGCAGTACTTC
CASSRGGSYEQYF
>TRBV15|TRBJ1-3|.|.
TGTGCCACCAGCAGAGGGGGAGTCTACTCTGGAAACACCATATATTTT
CATSRGGVYSGNTIYF
>TRBV7-9|TRBJ1-4|.|.
TGTGCCAGCAGCTTAAAACGAGGGGAGGTGAGCGAAAAACTGTTTTTT
CASSLKRGEVSEKLFF
>TRBV6-5|TRBJ2-7|.|once
TGTGCCAGCAGTAGACAGGGAGGTGACGAGCAGTACTTC
CASSRQGGDEQYF
>TRBV7-9|TRBJ1-1|.|.
TGTGCCAGCAGCTTTCTACCAGGGATGAACACTGAAGCTTTCTTT
CASSFLPGMNTEAFF